The 9 T cell receptor beta chains reported below all come from one sample, sequenced in a study of blood T cell repertoires in COVID-19 (TCRdb year 2020). Preparation of the library involved the immunoSEQ multiplex PCR assay. The table was pulled from immuneACCESS by TCRdb, which kept in-frame rearrangements only. Such tables lose some clones; where checked, under half of the loss comes from unresolved V genes, and the rest has no known cause. The sample records roughly 110,000 clones, 84% of which are singletons. The ten top clones hold less than 5% of the sample. The material sequenced was peripheral blood. These receptors were taken from a human donor in a cohort sampled during active COVID-19.

This clone was recorded only once. V usage is TRBV10-3 and J usage is TRBJ1-1, with D possibly being TRBD1 (5 bases). Germline V gene sequence: CDR1 ENHRY, CDR2 SYGVKD. CDR3 length: 13 amino acids. V lost 7 bases and J 1 base, leaving 10 bases between the germline ends. As DNA, the CDR3 is TGTGCCATCAAGTACCAGGGGAACACTGAAGCTTTCTTT. Translation: CAIKYQGNTEAFF.

The chain is built from TRBV9 and TRBJ1-4; D is unresolved. CDR1 is SGDLS and CDR2 is YYNGEE in the germline V gene. This CDR3 has 15 amino acids. V was clipped by 3 bases and J by 8 bases, with 17 bases between them. The CDR3 DNA sequence: TGTGCCAGCAGCGCCCGACCCCAGGAGGGAGAAAAACTGTTTTTT. It specifies CASSARPQEGEKLFF. Looking up the rest from reference TRBV9 and TRBJ1-4 gives the full variable domain: DSGVTQTPKHLITATGQRVTLRCSPRSGDLSVYWYQQSLDQGLQFLIQYYNGEERAKGNILERFSAQQFPDLHSELNLSSLELGDSALYFCASSARPQEGEKLFFGSGTQLSVL.

This clone showed up just once. The chain uses TRBV18 and TRBJ1-1, with TRBD1 identical over 10 bases. After removal of 5 bases from V and 13 bases from J, the junction contained 16 bases not matched to a gene. This CDR3 spans 15 amino acids. CDR1 is KGHSH, CDR2 LQKENI, per germline. CDR3 loop: CASSLLKGQGQEDFF. The CDR3 bases are TGTGCCAGCTCATTACTTAAGGGACAGGGGCAGGAGGATTTCTTT.

The chain combines TRBV6-2 or TRBV6-3 with TRBJ1-5; 9 bases map to TRBD1. The CDR3 contains 18 residues. V shed 5 bases and J 1 base; nucleotides not matched to a gene: 12. From germline, CDR1 is MNHEY and CDR2 SVGEGT. CDR3 residues: CASSADRQGGVSNQPQHF. CDR3 coding DNA: TGTGCCAGCAGTGCCGACCGACAGGGGGGAGTGAGCAATCAGCCCCAGCATTTT.

The V call is TRBV6-6, the J call TRBJ1-1, with D possibly matching TRBD1 (5 bases). V lost 0 bases and J lost 10, with 9 bases in between. The CDR3 spans 12 residues. Germline-derived CDR1 and CDR2 are MNHNY and SVGAGI (reference sequence). The CDR3 loop reads CASSYSGEVAFF. The CDR3 DNA follows: TGTGCCAGCAGTTACTCGGGGGAGGTAGCTTTCTTT.

The gene calls are TRBV5-1 and TRBJ2-5, with 9 bases lining up with TRBD1. Germline V gene data show CDR1 as SGHRS and CDR2 as YFSETQ. Germline trimming cut 0 bases from V and 2 bases from J; bases unmatched to any gene: 8. The CDR3 length is 17 residues. The DNA for the CDR3 is TGCGCCAGCAGCTTGGGGGACAGGGTACCTCTTCAAGAGACCCAGTACTTC. Protein: CASSLGDRVPLQETQYF.

This clone appeared once. The genes are TRBV30 and TRBJ2-5; 11 nucleotides line up with TRBD2. Losses at the gene ends were 0 bases for V and 5 bases for J; bases not matched to a gene: 8. Germline CDR1 reads GTSNPN; CDR2 reads SVGIG (reference sequence). This CDR3 has 16 amino acids. CDR3 amino acids: CAWSVGVAGGRETQYF. CDR3 nucleotide sequence: TGTGCCTGGAGTGTAGGAGTAGCGGGAGGGCGGGAGACCCAGTACTTC.

The table lists this clone with a few counts. V usage is TRBV6-4 and J usage is TRBJ1-1; possible D gene TRBD1, 6 bases. CDR3 length equals 14 residues. V gave up 11 bases and J gave up 2 bases, with 18 bases separating them. The germline gives CDR1 MRHNA, CDR2 SNTAGT. Written as DNA, the CDR3 is TGTGCCTCCCTGTGGGGGGGCATAAACACTGAAGCTTTCTTT. It translates to CASLWGGINTEAFF.

J is TRBJ1-2 and V is TRBV27, with D tentatively TRBD1 (5 bases). V was trimmed by 6 bases and J by 8 bases, leaving 16 bases between them. The length of the CDR3 is 13 residues. Germline V gives CDR1 MNHEY, CDR2 SMNVEV (reference sequence). The CDR3 loop is CASRFGGIGGYTF. CDR3 nucleotide sequence: TGTGCCAGCAGATTCGGGGGGATAGGGGGCTACACCTTC.